This T cell receptor beta chain was recorded in a study of blood T cell repertoires in COVID-19. Study background: Sources were T cells, B-cell-depleted T cells, or PBMCs; the material itself was cDNA or gDNA.

Original methodology: How many nucleated cells were present was estimated from reference gene primer amplification. TCRdb's table, derived via immunoSEQ multiplex PCR, lists solely in-frame clones and lacks some. The DNA was the basis for D and trimming; V, J and clone size are from that table. The data contain around 63,000 clones, around 87% of them singletons. V lost 0 bases to trimming and J lost 5 bases; unmatched junction nucleotides: 8. This CDR3 comprises 17 residues. In germline, CDR1 is MNHEY, CDR2 SVGEGT. This clonotype was obtained from a man aged 55 to 70 with acute or convalescent COVID-19. The chain has TRBV6-2 or TRBV6-3 and TRBJ2-5; TRBD2 agrees at 11 bases. The specimen was peripheral blood. CDR3 residues: CASSYSRIAGGLETQYF. The CDR3 DNA reads TGTGCCAGCAGTTACTCGAGAATAGCGGGGGGGCTGGAGACCCAGTACTTC.